Listed below are T cell receptor beta chains from one sample, sequenced in a study of blood T cell repertoires in COVID-19. Clones were sequenced by immunoSEQ multiplex PCR, and TCRdb holds only the in-frame ones, with some missing. Counted here are around 310,000 clones, 85% to 90% occurring once; the ten biggest clones make up about a tenth. Sequences were obtained from PBMCs or T cells enriched from blood (not recorded which). These receptors originate from a woman under 40 who had recovered from COVID-19. Each CDR3 is given with its conserved first and last residue. The D gene is left open where the match is weak. Size is stated for part of the rows, as once, few or many counts, or as a class when the clone is expanded.

J: TRBJ1-2; V: TRBV6-2/TRBV6-3; D: TRBD1; size: NA; DNA: TGTGCCAGCAGTTACGCCGGGACAGGGTATGGCTACACCTTC; CDR3: CASSYAGTGYGYTF
J: TRBJ2-1; V: TRBV5-8; D: NA; size: NA; DNA: TGTGCCAGCAGCCCCAGTGTCGGGGTGCGCTCCTACAATGAGCAGTTCTTC; CDR3: CASSPSVGVRSYNEQFF
J: TRBJ2-2; V: TRBV6-5; D: TRBD2; size: NA; DNA: TGTGCCGCAGAGCCGGGACTAGGAGCCGGGGAGCTGTTTTTT; CDR3: CAAEPGLGAGELFF
J: TRBJ2-1; V: TRBV24-1; D: TRBD2; size: NA; DNA: TGTGCCACCAGGGCGACTAGCGCGAGCTCCTACAATGAGCAGTTCTTC; CDR3: CATRATSASSYNEQFF
J: TRBJ1-2; V: TRBV29-1; D: TRBD1; size: NA; DNA: TGCAGCGTTGCAGGGGGCGCTGAGTATGGCTACACCTTC; CDR3: CSVAGGAEYGYTF
J: TRBJ1-3; V: TRBV3-1/TRBV3-2; D: NA; size: NA; DNA: TGTGCCAGCAGCACTACGGTTCCCCCTGGAAACACCATATATTTT; CDR3: CASSTTVPPGNTIYF
J: TRBJ1-1; V: TRBV11-3; D: NA; size: once; DNA: TGTGCCAGCAGCCCTAGGGGTGGGGCGAACACTGAAGCTTTCTTT; CDR3: CASSPRGGANTEAFF
J: TRBJ2-7; V: TRBV7-9; D: NA; size: NA; DNA: TGTGCCAGCAGGGACTCAGGGGACCACTACGAGCAGTACTTC; CDR3: CASRDSGDHYEQYF
J: TRBJ2-7; V: TRBV13; D: TRBD2; size: NA; DNA: TGTGCCAGCAGCTTAGGGGGACTAGCTAATCCTGATTTCTACGAGCAGTACTTC; CDR3: CASSLGGLANPDFYEQYF
J: TRBJ2-3; V: TRBV28; D: NA; size: NA; DNA: TGTGCCAGCAGTTTGATGGGGCAGGCAGATACGCAGTATTTT; CDR3: CASSLMGQADTQYF
J: TRBJ2-6; V: TRBV30; D: NA; size: NA; DNA: TGTGCCTGGAGTGTACGTCAGGGGAAGTCTGGGGCCAACGTCCTGACTTTC; CDR3: CAWSVRQGKSGANVLTF
J: TRBJ2-1; V: TRBV19; D: TRBD1; size: NA; DNA: TGTGCCAGTAGTGCGCAGGGACAGGTGTTTTTGGATGAGCAGTTCTTC; CDR3: CASSAQGQVFLDEQFF
J: TRBJ2-5; V: TRBV27; D: TRBD2; size: NA; DNA: TGTGCCAGCAGTGCCCCACCTTGGAGCGGGAGCCCAGAGACCCAGTACTTC; CDR3: CASSAPPWSGSPETQYF
J: TRBJ1-2; V: TRBV9; D: NA; size: NA; DNA: TGTGCCAGCAGCGGCCTCCCCGCAGGGCCCTCTAACTATGGCTACACCTTC; CDR3: CASSGLPAGPSNYGYTF
J: TRBJ2-5; V: TRBV29-1; D: TRBD2; size: NA; DNA: TGCAGCGTCTCTAGCGGGCTTCCTCAATCGGCCCAGTACTTC; CDR3: CSVSSGLPQSAQYF
J: TRBJ2-1; V: TRBV3-1/TRBV3-2; D: TRBD2; size: once; DNA: TGTGCCAGCAGCCAACGCGGGACTAGCGGATTCAATGAGCAGTTCTTC; CDR3: CASSQRGTSGFNEQFF
J: TRBJ1-4; V: TRBV27; D: NA; size: NA; DNA: TGTGCCAGCAGGGACAGACATGGGGAAAAACTGTTTTTT; CDR3: CASRDRHGEKLFF
J: TRBJ2-7; V: TRBV27; D: TRBD1; size: NA; DNA: TGTGCCAGCAGTTTATCGGGGGACAGCAACTACGAGCAGTACTTC; CDR3: CASSLSGDSNYEQYF